Listed below are T cell receptor beta chains from one sample, sequenced in a study of chemoradiotherapy in HPV16-positive cancers. Assay used: immunoSEQ multiplex PCR; TCRdb lists only in-frame clones, some missing. The repertoire has some 19,000 clones, approximately 84% of them found once; the top ten carry 3.7%. The specimen was blood, collected from a patient who underwent chemoradiotherapy. These receptors all stem from a human donor with HPV-associated anogenital cancer. Each CDR3 is given with its conserved first and last residue.

V gene: TRBV6-1; CDR3 length: 13; CDR3 protein: CASRIQGFYEQYF
V gene: TRBV25-1; CDR3 length: 17; CDR3 protein: CASSDGRRILANYGYTF
V gene: TRBV2; CDR3 length: 15; CDR3 protein: CASNSLVIHQETQYF
V gene: TRBV5-1; CDR3 length: 15; CDR3 protein: CASSPRVGESEKLFF
V gene: TRBV11-2; CDR3 length: 14; CDR3 protein: CASSLERGNTEAFF
V gene: TRBV5-1; CDR3 length: 12; CDR3 protein: CASTLAQGVAFF
V gene: TRBV27; CDR3 length: 16; CDR3 protein: CASSFSAGALRETQYF
V gene: TRBV7-2; CDR3 length: 13; CDR3 protein: CASSLVGWNTIYF
V gene: TRBV5-6; CDR3 length: 15; CDR3 protein: CASSPGPRGGYGYTF
V gene: TRBV6-6; CDR3 length: 13; CDR3 protein: CASSYGPGDTQYF
V gene: TRBV28; CDR3 length: 12; CDR3 protein: CASSPGQETQYF
V gene: TRBV7-8; CDR3 length: 15; CDR3 protein: CASSLGGDTSYEQYF
V gene: TRBV5-5; CDR3 length: 14; CDR3 protein: CASSLGTGEDTQYF
V gene: TRBV7-9; CDR3 length: 15; CDR3 protein: CASSSGLFASYEQYF
V gene: TRBV19; CDR3 length: 14; CDR3 protein: CASSMTGSGYGYTF
V gene: TRBV2; CDR3 length: 16; CDR3 protein: CASSVEGRFNNQPQHF
V gene: TRBV21-1; CDR3 length: 17; CDR3 protein: CASGKGLALSGEETQYF
V gene: TRBV19; CDR3 length: 15; CDR3 protein: CASSIRGQGDSPLHF
V gene: TRBV5-4; CDR3 length: 16; CDR3 protein: CASSQDGGSGANVLTF
V gene: TRBV4-1; CDR3 length: 12; CDR3 protein: CASSQEAGPQYF
V gene: TRBV14; CDR3 length: 14; CDR3 protein: CASSQDRTGYDAFF
V gene: TRBV11-2; CDR3 length: 16; CDR3 protein: CASSSDRGLGNQPQHF
V gene: TRBV2; CDR3 length: 14; CDR3 protein: CASSGYRANTEAFF
V gene: TRBV18; CDR3 length: 12; CDR3 protein: CASSPGDTEAFF
V gene: TRBV28; CDR3 length: 15; CDR3 protein: CASSLYGALNTEAFF
V gene: TRBV14; CDR3 length: 12; CDR3 protein: CASSQVADEQYF
V gene: TRBV11-1; CDR3 length: 14; CDR3 protein: CASRPENPREGQYF
V gene: TRBV7-2; CDR3 length: 16; CDR3 protein: CASSLSSGGPVNEQFF
V gene: TRBV11-2; CDR3 length: 12; CDR3 protein: CASSIVGSPLHF
V gene: TRBV2; CDR3 length: 12; CDR3 protein: CASSEGHEKLFF
V gene: TRBV6-5; CDR3 length: 14; CDR3 protein: CASSYSLGNQPQHF
V gene: TRBV18; CDR3 length: 16; CDR3 protein: CASSVQDSRSGNTIYF
V gene: TRBV5-8; CDR3 length: 13; CDR3 protein: CASSLLNNYGYTF
V gene: TRBV4-2; CDR3 length: 17; CDR3 protein: CASSQESSGGAYNEQFF
V gene: TRBV11-2; CDR3 length: 15; CDR3 protein: CASSQTGGSNQPQHF
V gene: TRBV13; CDR3 length: 15; CDR3 protein: CASSRTGHRNSPLHF
V gene: TRBV10-3; CDR3 length: 12; CDR3 protein: CAISNRAETQYF
V gene: TRBV7-9; CDR3 length: 12; CDR3 protein: CASSLGKETQYF
V gene: TRBV18; CDR3 length: 13; CDR3 protein: CASSPEGTTEAFF
V gene: TRBV19; CDR3 length: 15; CDR3 protein: CASSVQGLNFYGYTF
V gene: TRBV2; CDR3 length: 14; CDR3 protein: CASSDQGANYGYTF
V gene: TRBV18; CDR3 length: 14; CDR3 protein: CASFSGGGANVLTF